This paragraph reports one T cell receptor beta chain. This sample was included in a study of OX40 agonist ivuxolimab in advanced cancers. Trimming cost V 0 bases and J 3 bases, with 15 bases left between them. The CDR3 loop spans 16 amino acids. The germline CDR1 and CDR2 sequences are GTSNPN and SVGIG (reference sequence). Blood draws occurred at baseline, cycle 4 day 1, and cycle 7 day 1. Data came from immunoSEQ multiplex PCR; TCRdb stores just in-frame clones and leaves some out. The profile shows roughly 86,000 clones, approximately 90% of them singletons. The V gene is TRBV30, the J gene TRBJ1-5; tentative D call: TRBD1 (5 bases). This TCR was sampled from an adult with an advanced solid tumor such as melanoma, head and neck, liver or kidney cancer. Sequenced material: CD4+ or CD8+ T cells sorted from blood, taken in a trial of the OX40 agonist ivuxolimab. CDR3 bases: TGTGCCTGGAGTGTATACGGGAAGGGGCTCAATCAGCCCCAGCATTTT. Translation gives CAWSVYGKGLNQPQHF. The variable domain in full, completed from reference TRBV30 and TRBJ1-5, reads SQTIHQWPATLVQPVGSPLSLECTVEGTSNPNLYWYRQAAGRGLQLLFYSVGIGQISSEVPQNLSASRPQDRQFILSSKKLLLSDSGFYLCAWSVYGKGLNQPQHFGDGTRLSIL.